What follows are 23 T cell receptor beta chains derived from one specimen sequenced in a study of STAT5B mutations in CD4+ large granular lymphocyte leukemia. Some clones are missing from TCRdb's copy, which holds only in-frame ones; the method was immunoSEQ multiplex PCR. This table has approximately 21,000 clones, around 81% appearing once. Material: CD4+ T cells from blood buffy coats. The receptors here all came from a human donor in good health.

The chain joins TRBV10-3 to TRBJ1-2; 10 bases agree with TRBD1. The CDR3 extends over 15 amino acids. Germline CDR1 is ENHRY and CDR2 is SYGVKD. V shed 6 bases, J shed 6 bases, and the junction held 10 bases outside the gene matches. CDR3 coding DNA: TGTGCCATCAGGCCCGGGACAGGGGCGACCGATGGCTACACCTTC. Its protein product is CAIRPGTGATDGYTF.

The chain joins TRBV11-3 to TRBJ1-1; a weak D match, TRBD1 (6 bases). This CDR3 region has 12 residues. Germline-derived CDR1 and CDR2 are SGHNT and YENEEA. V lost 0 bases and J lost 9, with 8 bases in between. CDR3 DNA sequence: TGTGCCAGCAGCTTAGAGGACAGAAAAGCTTTCTTT. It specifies CASSLEDRKAFF.

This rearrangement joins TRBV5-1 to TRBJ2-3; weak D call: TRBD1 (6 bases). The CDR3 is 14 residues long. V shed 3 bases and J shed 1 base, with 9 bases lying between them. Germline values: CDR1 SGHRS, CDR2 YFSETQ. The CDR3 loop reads CASSSGAGTDTQYF. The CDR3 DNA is TGCGCCAGCAGCTCAGGGGCTGGCACAGATACGCAGTATTTT. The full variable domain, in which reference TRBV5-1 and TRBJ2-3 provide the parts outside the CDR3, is KAGVTQTPRYLIKTRGQQVTLSCSPISGHRSVSWYQQTPGQGLQFLFEYFSETQRNKGNFPGRFSGRQFSNSRSEMNVSTLELGDSALYLCASSSGAGTDTQYFGPGTRLTVL.

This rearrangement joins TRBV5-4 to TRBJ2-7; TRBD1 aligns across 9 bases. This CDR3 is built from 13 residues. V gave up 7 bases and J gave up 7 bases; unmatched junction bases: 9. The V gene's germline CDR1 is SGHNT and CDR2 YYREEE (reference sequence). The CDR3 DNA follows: TGTGCCAGCCAGGGCGGGGACAGGGTGGAGCAGTACTTC. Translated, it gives CASQGGDRVEQYF.

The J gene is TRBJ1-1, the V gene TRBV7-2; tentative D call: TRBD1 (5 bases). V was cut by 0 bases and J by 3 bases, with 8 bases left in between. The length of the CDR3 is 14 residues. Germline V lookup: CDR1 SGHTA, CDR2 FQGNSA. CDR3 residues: CASSLAQGHTEAFF. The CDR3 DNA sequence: TGTGCCAGCAGCTTAGCGCAGGGACACACTGAAGCTTTCTTT.

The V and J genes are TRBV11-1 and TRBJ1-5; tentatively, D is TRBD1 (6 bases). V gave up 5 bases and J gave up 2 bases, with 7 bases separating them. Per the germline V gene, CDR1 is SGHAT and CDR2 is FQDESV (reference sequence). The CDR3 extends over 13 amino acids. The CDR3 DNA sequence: TGTGCCAGCAGCGAGGGGGGCAATCAGCCCCAGCATTTT. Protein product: CASSEGGNQPQHF.

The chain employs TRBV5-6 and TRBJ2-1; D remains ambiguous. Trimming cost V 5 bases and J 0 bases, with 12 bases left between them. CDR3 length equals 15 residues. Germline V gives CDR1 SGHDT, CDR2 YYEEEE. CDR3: CASRLGSLSYNEQFF. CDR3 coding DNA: TGTGCCAGCAGGCTAGGGTCCCTCTCCTACAATGAGCAGTTCTTC.

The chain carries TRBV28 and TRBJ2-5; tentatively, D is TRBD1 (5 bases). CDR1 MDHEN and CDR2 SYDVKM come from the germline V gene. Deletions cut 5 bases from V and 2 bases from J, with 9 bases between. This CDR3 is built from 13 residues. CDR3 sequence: CASSGAAQETQYF. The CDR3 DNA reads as TGTGCCAGCAGTGGGGCAGCACAAGAGACCCAGTACTTC.

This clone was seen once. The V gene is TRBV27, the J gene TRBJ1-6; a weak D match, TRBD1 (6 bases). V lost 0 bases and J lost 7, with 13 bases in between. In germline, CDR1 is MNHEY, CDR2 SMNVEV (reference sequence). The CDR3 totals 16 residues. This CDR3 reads CASSLSRYRENSPLHF. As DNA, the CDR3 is TGTGCCAGCAGTTTATCGAGGTACAGGGAAAATTCACCCCTCCACTTT.

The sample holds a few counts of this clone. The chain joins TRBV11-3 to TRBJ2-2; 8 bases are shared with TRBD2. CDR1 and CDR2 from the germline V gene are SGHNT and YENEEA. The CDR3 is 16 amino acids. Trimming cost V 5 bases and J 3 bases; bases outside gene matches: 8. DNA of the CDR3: TGTGCCAGCAGCCCCGGGGGGGATGCGTACACCGGGGAGCTGTTTTTT. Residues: CASSPGGDAYTGELFF.

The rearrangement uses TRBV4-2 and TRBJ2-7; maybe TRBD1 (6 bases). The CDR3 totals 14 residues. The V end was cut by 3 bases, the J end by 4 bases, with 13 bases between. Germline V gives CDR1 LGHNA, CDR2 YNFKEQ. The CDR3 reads CASSHTGSRYEQYF. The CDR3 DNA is TGTGCCAGCAGCCACACAGGGAGTAGGTACGAGCAGTACTTC.

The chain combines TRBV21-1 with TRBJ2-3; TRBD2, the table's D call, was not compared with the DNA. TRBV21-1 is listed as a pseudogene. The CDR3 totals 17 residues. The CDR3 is CASSKGVAGAHTDTQYF. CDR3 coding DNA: TGTGCCAGCAGCAAAGGGGTTGCGGGGGCCCACACAGATACGCAGTATTTT.

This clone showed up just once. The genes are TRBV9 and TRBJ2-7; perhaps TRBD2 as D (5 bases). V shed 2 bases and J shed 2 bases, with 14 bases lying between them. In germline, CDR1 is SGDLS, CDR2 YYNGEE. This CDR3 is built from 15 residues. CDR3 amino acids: CASSVRAGPPYEQYF. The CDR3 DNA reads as TGTGCCAGCAGCGTTAGGGCGGGTCCCCCCTACGAGCAGTACTTC.

This CDR3 reads CASSFGTATNYGYTF. The CDR3 DNA reads TGTGCCAGCAGCTTCGGGACAGCGACTAACTATGGCTACACCTTC. The chain uses TRBV5-4 and TRBJ1-2; TRBD1 agrees at 7 bases. Germline V gives CDR1 SGHNT, CDR2 YYREEE (reference sequence). The CDR3 consists of 15 residues. The V and J ends lost 2 bases and 0 bases, in that order; junction bases with no gene match: 4.

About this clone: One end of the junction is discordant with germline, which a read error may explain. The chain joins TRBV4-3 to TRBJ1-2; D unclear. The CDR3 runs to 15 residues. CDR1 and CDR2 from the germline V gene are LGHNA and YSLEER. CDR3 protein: CASSQEPGVSYGNTF. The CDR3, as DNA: TGCGCCAGCAGCCAAGAACCAGGTGTAAGCTATGGCAACACCTTC.

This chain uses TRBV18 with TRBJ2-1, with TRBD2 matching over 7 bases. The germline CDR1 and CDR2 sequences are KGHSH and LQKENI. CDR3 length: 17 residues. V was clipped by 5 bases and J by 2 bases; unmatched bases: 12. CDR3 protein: CASSKETLAITYNEQFF. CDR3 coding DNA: TGTGCCAGCTCAAAAGAGACACTAGCGATAACCTACAATGAGCAGTTCTTC. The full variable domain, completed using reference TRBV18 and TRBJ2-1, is NAGVMQNPRHLVRRRGQEARLRCSPMKGHSHVYWYRQLPEEGLKFMVYLQKENIIDESGMPKERFSAEFPKEGPSILRIQQVVRGDSAAYFCASSKETLAITYNEQFFGPGTRLTVL.

The CDR3 reads CASSQETWRGYSGANVLTF. The CDR3 DNA is TGTGCCAGCAGCCAAGAAACCTGGCGGGGCTACTCTGGGGCCAACGTCCTGACTTTC. The V gene is TRBV4-2, the J gene TRBJ2-6; D might be TRBD2 (6 bases). CDR1 and CDR2 (germline): LGHNA, YNFKEQ. With 0 bases removed from V and 0 bases from J, the gap between germline ends came to 15 bases. This CDR3 has 19 residues.

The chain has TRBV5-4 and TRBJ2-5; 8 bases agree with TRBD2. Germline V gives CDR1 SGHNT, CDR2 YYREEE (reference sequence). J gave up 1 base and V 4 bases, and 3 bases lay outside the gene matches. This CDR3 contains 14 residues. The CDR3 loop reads CASSPTSGQETQYF. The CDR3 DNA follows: TGTGCCAGCAGCCCTACTAGCGGCCAAGAGACCCAGTACTTC.

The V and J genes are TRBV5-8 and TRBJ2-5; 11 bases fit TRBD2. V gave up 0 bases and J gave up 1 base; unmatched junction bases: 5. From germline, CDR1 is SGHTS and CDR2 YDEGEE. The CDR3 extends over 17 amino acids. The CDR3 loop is CASSLGLAGRPQETQYF. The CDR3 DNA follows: TGTGCCAGCAGCTTGGGACTAGCGGGACGACCCCAAGAGACCCAGTACTTC. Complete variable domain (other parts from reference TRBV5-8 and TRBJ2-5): EAGVTQSPTHLIKTRGQQATLRCSPISGHTSVYWYQQALGLGLQFLLWYDEGEERNRGNFPPRFSGRQFPNYSSELNVNALELEDSALYLCASSLGLAGRPQETQYFGPGTRLLVL.

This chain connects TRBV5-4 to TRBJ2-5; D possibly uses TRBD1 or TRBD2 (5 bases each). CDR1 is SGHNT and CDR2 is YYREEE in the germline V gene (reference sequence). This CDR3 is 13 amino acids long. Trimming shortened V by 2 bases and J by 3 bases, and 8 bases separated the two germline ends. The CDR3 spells CASSFGTKETQYF. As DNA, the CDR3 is TGTGCCAGCAGCTTCGGGACCAAAGAGACCCAGTACTTC. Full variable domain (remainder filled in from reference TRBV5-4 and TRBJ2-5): ETGVTQSPTHLIKTRGQQVTLRCSSQSGHNTVSWYQQALGQGPQFIFQYYREEENGRGNFPPRFSGLQFPNYSSELNVNALELDDSALYLCASSFGTKETQYFGPGTRLLVL.

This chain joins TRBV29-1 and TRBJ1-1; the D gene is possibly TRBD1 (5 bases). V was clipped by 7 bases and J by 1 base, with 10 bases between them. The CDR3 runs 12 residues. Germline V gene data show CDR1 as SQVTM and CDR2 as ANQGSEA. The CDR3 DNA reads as TGCAGCGCCCGGACACAGAACACTGAAGCTTTCTTT. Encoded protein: CSARTQNTEAFF.

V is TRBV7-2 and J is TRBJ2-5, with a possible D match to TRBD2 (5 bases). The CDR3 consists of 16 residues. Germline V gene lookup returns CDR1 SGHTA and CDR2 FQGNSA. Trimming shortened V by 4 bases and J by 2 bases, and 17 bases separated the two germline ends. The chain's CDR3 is CASSSPPGFRQETQYF. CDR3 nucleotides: TGTGCCAGCAGCTCCCCGCCGGGATTCAGACAAGAGACCCAGTACTTC.

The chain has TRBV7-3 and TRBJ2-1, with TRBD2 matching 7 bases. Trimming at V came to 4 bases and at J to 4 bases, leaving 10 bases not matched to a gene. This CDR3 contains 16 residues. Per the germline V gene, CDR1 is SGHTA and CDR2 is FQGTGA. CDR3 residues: CASSSQLTSAYNEQFF. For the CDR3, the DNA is TGTGCCAGCAGCTCTCAACTCACTAGCGCGTACAATGAGCAGTTCTTC.